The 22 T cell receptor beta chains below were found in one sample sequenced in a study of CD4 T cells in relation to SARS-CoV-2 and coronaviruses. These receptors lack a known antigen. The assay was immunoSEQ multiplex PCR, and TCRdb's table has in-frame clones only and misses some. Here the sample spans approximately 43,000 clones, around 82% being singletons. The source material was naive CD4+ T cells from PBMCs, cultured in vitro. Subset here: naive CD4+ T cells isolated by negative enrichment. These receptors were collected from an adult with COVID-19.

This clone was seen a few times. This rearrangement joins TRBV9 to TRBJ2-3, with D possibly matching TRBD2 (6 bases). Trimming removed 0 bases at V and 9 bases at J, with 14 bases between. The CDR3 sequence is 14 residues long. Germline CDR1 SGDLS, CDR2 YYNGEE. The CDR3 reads CASSVVSGVGTQYF. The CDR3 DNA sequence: TGTGCCAGCAGCGTAGTTTCGGGAGTCGGAACGCAGTATTTT.

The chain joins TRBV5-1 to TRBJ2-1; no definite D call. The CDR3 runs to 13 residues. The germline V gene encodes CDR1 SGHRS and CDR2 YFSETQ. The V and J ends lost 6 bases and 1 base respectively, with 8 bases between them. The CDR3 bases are TGCGCCAGCATAGGGCAGTCCTACAATGAGCAGTTCTTC. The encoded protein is CASIGQSYNEQFF. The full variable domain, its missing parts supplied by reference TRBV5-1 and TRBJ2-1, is KAGVTQTPRYLIKTRGQQVTLSCSPISGHRSVSWYQQTPGQGLQFLFEYFSETQRNKGNFPGRFSGRQFSNSRSEMNVSTLELGDSALYLCASIGQSYNEQFFGPGTRLTVL.

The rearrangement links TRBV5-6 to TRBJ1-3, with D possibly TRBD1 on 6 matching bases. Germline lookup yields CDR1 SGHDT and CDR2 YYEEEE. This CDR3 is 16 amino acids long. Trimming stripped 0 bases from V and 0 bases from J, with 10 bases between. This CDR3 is CASSLGDRLSGNTIYF. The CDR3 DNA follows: TGTGCCAGCAGCTTGGGAGACAGGCTCTCTGGAAACACCATATATTTT. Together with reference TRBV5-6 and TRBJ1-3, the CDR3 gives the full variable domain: DAGVTQSPTHLIKTRGQQVTLRCSPKSGHDTVSWYQQALGQGPQFIFQYYEEEERQRGNFPDRFSGHQFPNYSSELNVNALLLGDSALYLCASSLGDRLSGNTIYFGEGSWLTVV.

CDR3 DNA sequence: TGTGCCACCAGTGATTTGGGGGCGGGAGAGACCCAGTACTTC. Translated, it gives CATSDLGAGETQYF. The chain couples TRBV24-1 to TRBJ2-5, with D perhaps TRBD1 or TRBD2 (5 bases each). V lost 0 bases and J lost 4, with 8 bases in between. The CDR3 covers 14 residues. The germline V gene has CDR1 KGHDR and CDR2 SFDVKD.

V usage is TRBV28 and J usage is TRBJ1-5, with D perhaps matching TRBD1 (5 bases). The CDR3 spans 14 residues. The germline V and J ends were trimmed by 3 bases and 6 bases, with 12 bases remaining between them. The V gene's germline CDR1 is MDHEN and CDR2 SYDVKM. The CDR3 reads CASSFSGAGQPQHF. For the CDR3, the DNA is TGTGCCAGCAGTTTTAGCGGGGCGGGTCAGCCCCAGCATTTT. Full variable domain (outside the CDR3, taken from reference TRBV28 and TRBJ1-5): DVKVTQSSRYLVKRTGEKVFLECVQDMDHENMFWYRQDPGLGLRLIYFSYDVKMKEKGDIPEGYSVSREKKERFSLILESASTNQTSMYLCASSFSGAGQPQHFGDGTRLSIL.

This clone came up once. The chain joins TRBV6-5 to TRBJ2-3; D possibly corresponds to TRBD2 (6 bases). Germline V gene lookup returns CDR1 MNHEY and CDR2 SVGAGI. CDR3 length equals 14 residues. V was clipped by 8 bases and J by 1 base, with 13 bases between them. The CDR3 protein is CASRSSVRTDTQYF. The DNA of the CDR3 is TGTGCCAGCCGATCTAGCGTACGCACAGATACGCAGTATTTT.

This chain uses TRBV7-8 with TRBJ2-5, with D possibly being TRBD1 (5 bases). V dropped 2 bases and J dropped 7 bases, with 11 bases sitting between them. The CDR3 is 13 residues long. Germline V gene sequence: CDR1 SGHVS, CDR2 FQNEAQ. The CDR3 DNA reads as TGTGCCAGCAGCTTAAGGACACCGGGGACCCAGTACTTC. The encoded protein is CASSLRTPGTQYF.

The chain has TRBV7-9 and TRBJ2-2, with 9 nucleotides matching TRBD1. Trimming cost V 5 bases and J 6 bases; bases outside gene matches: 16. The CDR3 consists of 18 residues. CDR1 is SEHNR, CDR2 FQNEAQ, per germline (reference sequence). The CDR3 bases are TGTGCCAGCAGCCCCAGGTCCTCCTCAGACAGGGGGGCCGGGGAGCTGTTTTTT. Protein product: CASSPRSSSDRGAGELFF.

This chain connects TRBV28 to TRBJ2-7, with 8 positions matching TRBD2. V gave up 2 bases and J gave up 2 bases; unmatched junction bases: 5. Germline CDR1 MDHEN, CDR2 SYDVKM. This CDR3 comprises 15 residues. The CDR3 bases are TGTGCCAGCAGTTTAGGCGGGAGGCCCCCCTACGAGCAGTACTTC. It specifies CASSLGGRPPYEQYF.

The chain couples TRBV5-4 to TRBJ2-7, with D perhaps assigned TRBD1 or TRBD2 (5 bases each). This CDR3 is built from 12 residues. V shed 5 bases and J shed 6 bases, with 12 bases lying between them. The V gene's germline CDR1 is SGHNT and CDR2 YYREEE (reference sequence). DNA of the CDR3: TGTGCCAGCAGTACCGGGACGGCCGAGCAGTACTTC. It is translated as CASSTGTAEQYF.

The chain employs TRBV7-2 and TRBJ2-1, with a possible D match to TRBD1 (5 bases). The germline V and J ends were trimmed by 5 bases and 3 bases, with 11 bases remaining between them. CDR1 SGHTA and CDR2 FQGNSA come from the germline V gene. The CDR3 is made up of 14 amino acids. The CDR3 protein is CASSADSYYNEQFF. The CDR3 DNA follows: TGTGCCAGCAGCGCCGACAGTTACTACAATGAGCAGTTCTTC.

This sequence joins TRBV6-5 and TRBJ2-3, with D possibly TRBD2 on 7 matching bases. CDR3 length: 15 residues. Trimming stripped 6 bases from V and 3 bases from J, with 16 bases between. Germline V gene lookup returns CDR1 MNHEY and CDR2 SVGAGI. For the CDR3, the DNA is TGTGCCAGCAGCTGGAGGGGGGGGAGGACAGATACGCAGTATTTT. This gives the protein CASSWRGGRTDTQYF.

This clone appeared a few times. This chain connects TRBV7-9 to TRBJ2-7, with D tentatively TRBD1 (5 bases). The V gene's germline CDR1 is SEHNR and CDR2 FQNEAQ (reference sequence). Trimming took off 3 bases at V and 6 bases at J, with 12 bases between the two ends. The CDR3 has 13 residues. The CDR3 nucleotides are TGTGCCAGCAGCTTTCGGCAGGGTCGCGAGCAGTACTTC. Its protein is CASSFRQGREQYF.

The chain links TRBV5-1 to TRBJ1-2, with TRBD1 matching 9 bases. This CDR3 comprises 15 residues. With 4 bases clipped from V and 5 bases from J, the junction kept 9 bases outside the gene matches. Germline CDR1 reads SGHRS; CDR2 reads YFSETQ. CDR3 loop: CASSPGQGHPYGYTF. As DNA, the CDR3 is TGCGCCAGCAGCCCGGGACAGGGTCATCCTTATGGCTACACCTTC.

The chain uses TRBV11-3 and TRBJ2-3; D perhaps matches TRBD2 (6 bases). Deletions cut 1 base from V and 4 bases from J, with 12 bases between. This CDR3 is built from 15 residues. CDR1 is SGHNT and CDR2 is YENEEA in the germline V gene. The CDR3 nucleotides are TGTGCCAGCAGCTTAGGCGGGATTGGCGCAGATACGCAGTATTTT. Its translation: CASSLGGIGADTQYF.

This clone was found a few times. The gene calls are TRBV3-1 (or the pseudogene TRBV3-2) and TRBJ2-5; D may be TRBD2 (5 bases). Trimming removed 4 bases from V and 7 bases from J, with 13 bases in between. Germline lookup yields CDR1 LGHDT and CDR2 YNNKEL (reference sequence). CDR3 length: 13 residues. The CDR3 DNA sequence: TGTGCCAGCAGCCGAGACTACGGGGTGACCCAGTACTTC. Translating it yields CASSRDYGVTQYF.

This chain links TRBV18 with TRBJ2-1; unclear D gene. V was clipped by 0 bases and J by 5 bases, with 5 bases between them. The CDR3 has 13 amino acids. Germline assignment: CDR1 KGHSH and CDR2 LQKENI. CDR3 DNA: TGTGCCAGCTCACCACCGACCCACAATGAGCAGTTCTTC. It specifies CASSPPTHNEQFF.

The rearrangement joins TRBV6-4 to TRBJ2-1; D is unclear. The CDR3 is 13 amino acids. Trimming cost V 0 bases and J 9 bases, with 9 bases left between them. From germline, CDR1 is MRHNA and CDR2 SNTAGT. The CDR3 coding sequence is TGTGCCAGCAGTGACTCGTTTGAGGCTGAGCAGTTCTTC. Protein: CASSDSFEAEQFF.

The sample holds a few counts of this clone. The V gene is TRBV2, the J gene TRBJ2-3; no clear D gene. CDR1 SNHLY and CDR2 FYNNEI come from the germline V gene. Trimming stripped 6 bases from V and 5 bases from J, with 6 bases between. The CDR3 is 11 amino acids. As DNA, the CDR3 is TGTGCCAGCAGAGTGGGAGATACGCAGTATTTT. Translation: CASRVGDTQYF.

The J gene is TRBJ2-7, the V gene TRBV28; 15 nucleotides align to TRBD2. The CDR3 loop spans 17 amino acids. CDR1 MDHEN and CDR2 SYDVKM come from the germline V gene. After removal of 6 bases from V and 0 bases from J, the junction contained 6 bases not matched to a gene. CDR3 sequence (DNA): TGTGCCAGCAGGGGTTGGACTAGCGGGAGGGTCTCCTACGAGCAGTACTTC. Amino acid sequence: CASRGWTSGRVSYEQYF.

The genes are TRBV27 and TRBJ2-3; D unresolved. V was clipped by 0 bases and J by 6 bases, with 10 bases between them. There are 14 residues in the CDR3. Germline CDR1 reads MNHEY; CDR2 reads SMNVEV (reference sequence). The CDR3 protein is CASSLSLGPDTQYF. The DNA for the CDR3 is TGTGCCAGCAGTTTATCGCTCGGGCCGGATACGCAGTATTTT.

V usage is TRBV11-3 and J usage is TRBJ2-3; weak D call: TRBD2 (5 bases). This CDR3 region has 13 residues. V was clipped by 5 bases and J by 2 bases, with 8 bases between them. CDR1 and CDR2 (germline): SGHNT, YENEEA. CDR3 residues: CASSPGNTDTQYF. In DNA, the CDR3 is TGTGCCAGCAGCCCGGGGAACACAGATACGCAGTATTTT.